Following are 10 T cell receptor beta chains from one sample sequenced in a study of control samples from healthy donors and cancer patients. Here immunoSEQ multiplex PCR was the method, and the copy in TCRdb shows in-frame clones only, minus some. The sample has under 80,000 clones, 84% seen once. Sequenced sample: blood. All receptors derive from a man aged 50-59 years in good health.

The chain has TRBV9 and TRBJ2-3; unclear D gene. The CDR3 sequence is 14 residues long. V shed 1 base and J shed 5 bases, with 11 bases lying between them. The germline gives CDR1 SGDLS, CDR2 YYNGEE. The CDR3 here is CASSVYREGDTQYF. CDR3 in DNA: TGTGCCAGCAGCGTATATCGAGAAGGAGATACGCAGTATTTT. Based on the CDR3 plus reference TRBV9 and TRBJ2-3, the full variable domain is DSGVTQTPKHLITATGQRVTLRCSPRSGDLSVYWYQQSLDQGLQFLIQYYNGEERAKGNILERFSAQQFPDLHSELNLSSLELGDSALYFCASSVYREGDTQYFGPGTRLTVL.

This clone was counted only a few times. This chain joins TRBV19 and TRBJ2-1; 9 nucleotides match TRBD1. The germline V gene has CDR1 LNHDA and CDR2 SQIVND (reference sequence). This CDR3 spans 16 amino acids. V was clipped by 3 bases and J by 3 bases; unmatched bases: 6. CDR3 residues: CASSIFRDRVYNEQFF. The CDR3 coding sequence is TGTGCCAGTAGTATCTTCCGGGACAGGGTCTACAATGAGCAGTTCTTC.

The chain links TRBV6-5 to TRBJ2-5; tentative D call: TRBD1 (5 bases). This CDR3 spans 11 amino acids. Germline V gene data show CDR1 as MNHEY and CDR2 as SVGAGI. The V end was cut by 8 bases, the J end by 5 bases, with 9 bases between. The CDR3 protein is CASGPGETQYF. DNA of the CDR3: TGTGCCAGCGGGCCAGGGGAGACCCAGTACTTC.

The chain employs TRBV5-4 and TRBJ2-7; D is unresolved. Germline V CDR1 and CDR2: SGHNT, YYREEE (reference sequence). The CDR3 is 15 amino acids. Trimming removed 2 bases at V and 3 bases at J, with 15 bases between. CDR3 in DNA: TGTGCCAGCAGCTTAGACCGCGGCTACTACTACGAGCAGTACTTC. Translating it yields CASSLDRGYYYEQYF. Variable domain in full (rest from reference TRBV5-4 and TRBJ2-7): ETGVTQSPTHLIKTRGQQVTLRCSSQSGHNTVSWYQQALGQGPQFIFQYYREEENGRGNFPPRFSGLQFPNYSSELNVNALELDDSALYLCASSLDRGYYYEQYFGPGTRLTVT.

The chain has TRBV19 and TRBJ1-5; D might be TRBD1 (5 bases). From germline, CDR1 is LNHDA and CDR2 SQIVND (reference sequence). This CDR3 is built from 14 residues. Trimming removed 7 bases at V and 11 bases at J, with 21 bases between. The DNA for the CDR3 is TGTGCCAGTAAGGATCGAGGGGAGCAGGGAGCCCAGCATTTT. Translated, it gives CASKDRGEQGAQHF. Combining the CDR3 with reference TRBV19 and TRBJ1-5 gives the whole variable domain DGGITQSPKYLFRKEGQNVTLSCEQNLNHDAMYWYRQDPGQGLRLIYYSQIVNDFQKGDIAEGYSVSREKKESFPLTVTSAQKNPTAFYLCASKDRGEQGAQHFGDGTRLSIL.

V is TRBV19 and J is TRBJ1-5; a weak D match, TRBD1 (5 bases). The CDR3 runs to 17 residues. Germline V gene lookup returns CDR1 LNHDA and CDR2 SQIVND (reference sequence). V dropped 8 bases and J dropped 6 bases, with 26 bases sitting between them. In DNA, the CDR3 is TGTGCCAGTCCGGACAATGAAATTTTTCAGGAAGGTCAGCCCCAGCATTTT. This gives the protein CASPDNEIFQEGQPQHF.

The rearrangement uses TRBV3-1 (or the pseudogene TRBV3-2) and TRBJ2-7; 8 bases line up with TRBD1. The trim removed 5 bases at V and 2 bases at J, leaving 5 bases unmatched. The CDR3 runs 14 residues. Germline values: CDR1 LGHDT, CDR2 YNNKEL (reference sequence). CDR3 nucleotide sequence: TGTGCCAGCAGCATGTGGGACAGGACCTACGAGCAGTACTTC. Its protein is CASSMWDRTYEQYF.

This clone was recorded a few times. This chain joins TRBV7-2 and TRBJ1-5; D may be TRBD1 (5 bases). This CDR3 spans 14 amino acids. Germline V gives CDR1 SGHTA, CDR2 FQGNSA. Trimming left V 1 base short and J 7 bases short, with 11 bases between. For the CDR3, the DNA is TGTGCCAGCAGCTTAGTCTCCGGGGCCCAGCCCCAGCATTTT. It yields the protein CASSLVSGAQPQHF.

The chain uses TRBV28 and TRBJ2-1; either TRBD1 or TRBD2 may supply D (5 bases each). Germline V gene lookup returns CDR1 MDHEN and CDR2 SYDVKM. The V end was cut by 3 bases, the J end by 6 bases, with 15 bases between. The length of the CDR3 is 15 residues. CDR3 residues: CASSFSTGGVNEQFF. The CDR3 coding sequence is TGTGCCAGCAGTTTTAGTACAGGAGGTGTCAATGAGCAGTTCTTC.

The CDR3 nucleotides are TGTGCCAGCACGGGACAGGGCAGTCAGCCCCAGCATTTT. Its translation: CASTGQGSQPQHF. V is TRBV12-3 or TRBV12-4 and J is TRBJ1-5; 9 bases line up with TRBD1. The length of the CDR3 is 13 residues. V lost 7 bases, J lost 6 bases, and 4 bases stayed unmatched.